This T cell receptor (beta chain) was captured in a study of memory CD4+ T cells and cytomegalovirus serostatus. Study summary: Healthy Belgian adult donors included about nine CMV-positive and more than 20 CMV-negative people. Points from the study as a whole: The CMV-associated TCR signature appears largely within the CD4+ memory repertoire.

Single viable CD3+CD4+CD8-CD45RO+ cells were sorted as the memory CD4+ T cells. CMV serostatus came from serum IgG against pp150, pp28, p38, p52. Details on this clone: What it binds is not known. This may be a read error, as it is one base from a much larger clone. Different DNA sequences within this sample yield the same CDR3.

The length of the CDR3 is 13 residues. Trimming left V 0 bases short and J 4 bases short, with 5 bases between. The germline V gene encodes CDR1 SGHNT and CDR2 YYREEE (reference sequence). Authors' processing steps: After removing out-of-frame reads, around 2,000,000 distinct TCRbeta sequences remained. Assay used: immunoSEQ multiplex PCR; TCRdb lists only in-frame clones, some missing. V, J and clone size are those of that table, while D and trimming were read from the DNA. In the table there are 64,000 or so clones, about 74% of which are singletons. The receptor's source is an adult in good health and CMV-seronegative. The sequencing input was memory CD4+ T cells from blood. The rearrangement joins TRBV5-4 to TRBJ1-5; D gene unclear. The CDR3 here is CASSLDPNQPQHF. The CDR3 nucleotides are TGTGCCAGCAGCTTGGACCCGAATCAGCCCCAGCATTTT.